This T cell receptor beta chain was recovered during a study of identifying expanded T cells in peripheral blood (dated by TCRdb to between 2017 and 2020). Regarding the study in general: Separate aliquots of the same genomic DNA pool were sequenced to produce technical replicates, and four replicates were compared in pairs.

TCRbeta CDR3 regions were profiled with the immunoSEQ Assay using bias-controlled multiplex PCR amplification of genomic DNA. As for the original processing: To quantify the absolute abundance of each unique TCRbeta CDR3 region, the sequences were collapsed and filtered. Differential abundance was tested with a binomial (Fisher-equivalent) model and with a beta-binomial model adding time-dependent variance fitted from healthy donors. Clones with fewer than 5 combined templates were excluded, and clones with Benjamini-Hochberg FDR below 0.01 were called differentially abundant. The form v = (b*log(k)+a)^2 was used to model beta-binomial variance as a function of total template count across the two samples. Drawn from immuneACCESS, this table holds only the in-frame rearrangements with V and J called that TCRdb kept. Clones are partly lost; checked studies trace under half to an unresolved V gene and leave the rest unexplained. D and trimming come from the DNA, and the V and J calls and clone size come from that table. The sample table holds about 80,000 clones, of which roughly 89% were seen once. Around 7% of the sample belongs to the ten largest clones.

During the collection period, no immune events, such as infections, were documented for the healthy donors. To calibrate time-dependent variance in a beta-binomial model of T-cell clone differential abundance, blood repertoires from healthy donors were used as a training cohort. The training cohort comprised approximately 10 healthy donors, 3 female and 7 male. Donor ages ranged from 29 to 64 years, with an average of about 44 years. Obtained from a commercial supplier, whole blood was collected from each healthy donor at three time points set around two weeks apart. For immunosequencing, genomic DNA was extracted from unsorted whole blood. Reading from cysteine to phenylalanine, the CDR3 counts 17 amino acids. The kept DNA is CDR3 alone, 51 bases in frame from the first base. V trim: 3 bases; J trim: 5 bases; unmatched bases: 10. Via the germline V gene (reference sequence), CDR1 is SEHNR and CDR2 FQNEAQ.

To note about this clone: Its specific antigen is unknown. No much larger clone exists at a distance of one base, and base qualities are not known.

The paper as a whole reports these results and caveats: Variance in clone template counts between approximately 2-week samples significantly increased with total template count across all healthy donors. Between technical replicates the binomial model flagged roughly 1.1 differentially abundant clones, whereas over about 2 weeks the binomial model flagged about 16.4 and over about four weeks approximately 20. The authors expected biological variance in healthy repertoires might increase further over much longer intervals such as months to years. Both the number of clones called differentially abundant and the false-positive rate were significantly reduced by the beta-binomial model across all healthy-donor time intervals.

In this chain, TRBV7-9 is recombined with TRBJ2-3; 11 middle bases align to TRBD2. Material for sequencing was blood. This receptor was taken from a person aged 18 to 75 in good health. The CDR3 amino acid sequence is: CASSFSRSTSGGDTQYF. The nucleotide sequence reads as follows: TGTGCCAGCAGCTTTTCACGCTCCACTAGCGGGGGAGATACGCAGTATTTT.